This T cell receptor (beta chain) is from a study of molecular identifiers for immune sequencing clone quantification. Methods described previously were used for bulk TCR libraries, and listed TCR primers were applied. TCRdb used MiXCR to reprocess the PCR reads, holding one entry per CDR3 protein. The sample carries tens of thousands of distinct CDR3 sequences, under 20% recorded once. Note on this clonotype: One junction end does not reproduce the germline sequence, and a read error may be involved.

Researchers sorted naive CD8 T cells as cells that were CD8+CD4-CCR7+CD45RA+. The length of the CDR3 is 15 residues. Looked up from germline, CDR1 is SGHVS and CDR2 is FNYEAQ. The sequenced material came from naive CD8+ T cells from blood, with Jurkat cell RNA spiked in. Noted subset: FACS-sorted CD8+CD4-CCR7+CD45RA+ naive T cells. The TCR sequence derives from a human donor in good health. Some libraries in this study had Jurkat cell RNA spiked in. V is TRBV7-6 and J is TRBJ2-4; possibly TRBD1 or TRBD2 for D (5 bases each). The CDR3 DNA sequence: TGTGCCAGCAGCTCAGAGGACGGGGCCAAAAACACTCAGTACTTC. Translation gives CASSSEDGAKNTQYF.